This entry lists 19 T cell receptor beta chains sequenced from one sample in a study of graft-versus-host responses after intestinal transplantation. Generated by immunoSEQ multiplex PCR, the TCRdb table keeps only in-frame clones and is missing some. Of about 29,000 clones listed, approximately 90% are singletons. Source: PBMCs, taken about 430 days after intestinal transplantation. The receptors were sampled from a human patient who received an intestinal transplant, so some T cells may come from the graft donor.

This sequence joins TRBV6-1 and TRBJ2-5; 8 bases line up with TRBD1. The CDR3 is 14 residues long. V gave up 4 bases and J gave up 0 bases; unmatched junction bases: 1. In germline, CDR1 is MNHNS, CDR2 SASEGT. This CDR3 is CASSGTGHQETQYF. The DNA of the CDR3 is TGTGCCAGCAGTGGGACAGGGCACCAAGAGACCCAGTACTTC.

The V gene is TRBV9, the J gene TRBJ2-2; 13 positions agree with TRBD2. CDR3 size: 19 residues. CDR1 and CDR2 (germline): SGDLS, YYNGEE. Trimming removed 0 bases from V and 2 bases from J; junction bases left unmatched: 7. For the CDR3, the DNA is TGTGCCAGCAGCGTAGCTACTTGGACTAGCGGGGGAAACACCGGGGAGCTGTTTTTT. It encodes CASSVATWTSGGNTGELFF.

The gene calls are TRBV20-1 and TRBJ2-1; D not resolved. The V and J ends lost 4 bases and 7 bases respectively, with 5 bases between them. Germline assignment: CDR1 DFQATT and CDR2 SNEGSKA (reference sequence). CDR3 size: 10 residues. This chain's CDR3 is CSATGNEQFF. CDR3 DNA: TGCAGTGCTACGGGTAATGAGCAGTTCTTC.

The chain has TRBV7-9 and TRBJ2-2; tentatively, D is TRBD1 (5 bases). Germline CDR1 reads SEHNR; CDR2 reads FQNEAQ (reference sequence). The length of the CDR3 is 15 residues. The V and J ends lost 1 base and 7 bases respectively, with 13 bases between them. DNA of the CDR3: TGTGCCAGCAGCTTAGATGCCAGGGCGATCGGGGAGCTGTTTTTT. It encodes CASSLDARAIGELFF.

The rearrangement joins TRBV9 to TRBJ2-1; 9 positions match TRBD2. This CDR3 has 17 residues. J gave up 6 bases and V 0 bases, and 10 bases lay outside the gene matches. The germline gives CDR1 SGDLS, CDR2 YYNGEE. CDR3 nucleotide sequence: TGTGCCAGCAGCGTAGAGGTGGGGACTAGCTACGGCAATGAGCAGTTCTTC. Protein product: CASSVEVGTSYGNEQFF.

The genes are TRBV6-6 and TRBJ2-5, with D perhaps TRBD1 (6 bases). V lost 1 base to trimming and J lost 0 bases, with 6 bases between them. CDR1 MNHNY and CDR2 SVGAGI come from the germline V gene (reference sequence). This CDR3 is 14 amino acids long. The CDR3 coding sequence is TGTGCCAGCAGTTACTGGGACAACCAAGAGACCCAGTACTTC. It specifies CASSYWDNQETQYF.

The chain couples TRBV27 to TRBJ1-1; D possibly corresponds to TRBD1 (5 bases). The germline CDR1 and CDR2 sequences are MNHEY and SMNVEV (reference sequence). Trimming stripped 2 bases from V and 4 bases from J, with 8 bases between. The CDR3 runs to 13 residues. The CDR3: CASSLTGGTEAFF. The CDR3 DNA follows: TGTGCCAGCAGTTTAACGGGGGGCACTGAAGCTTTCTTT.

The rearrangement uses TRBV15 and TRBJ2-5, with D possibly matching TRBD1 (7 bases). CDR1 is LNHNV and CDR2 is YYDKDF in the germline V gene (reference sequence). The CDR3 runs 15 residues. Trimming took 2 bases from V and 5 from J, leaving 15 bases between them. CDR3 residues: CATSRIRAGGETQYF. CDR3 bases: TGTGCCACCAGCAGAATTCGGGCAGGGGGGGAGACCCAGTACTTC. The whole variable domain, filled in from reference TRBV15 and TRBJ2-5, reads DAMVIQNPRYQVTQFGKPVTLSCSQTLNHNVMYWYQQKSSQAPKLLFHYYDKDFNNEADTPDNFQSRRPNTSFCFLDIRSPGLGDTAMYLCATSRIRAGGETQYFGPGTRLLVL.

The V call is TRBV21-1, the J call TRBJ2-7; the D segment call TRBD2 is taken from the table without a DNA check. TRBV21-1 is given as a pseudogene. CDR3 length: 17 amino acids. The CDR3 coding sequence is TGTGCCAGCAGCGACCTGGATAGCGAGTCAAGCTCCTACGAGCAGTACTTC. It specifies CASSDLDSESSSYEQYF.

The chain carries TRBV27 and TRBJ1-3; no clear D gene. Trimming pared 9 bases from V and 0 bases from J, leaving 12 bases between. This CDR3 spans 14 amino acids. Germline assignment: CDR1 MNHEY and CDR2 SMNVEV (reference sequence). The CDR3 DNA is TGTGCCAGTTCCCCATCGAGCTCTGGAAACACCATATATTTT. As protein: CASSPSSSGNTIYF.

The rearrangement links TRBV6-6 to TRBJ2-3; D is perhaps TRBD2 (5 bases). Germline V gene data show CDR1 as MNHNY and CDR2 as SVGAGI (reference sequence). This CDR3 region has 16 residues. Trimming removed 0 bases from V and 2 bases from J, with 12 bases in between. Here the CDR3 DNA reads TGTGCCAGCAGTTACTCGGCCAGCCGGGACACAGATACGCAGTATTTT. This codes for CASSYSASRDTDTQYF.

V and J are TRBV5-6 and TRBJ2-3; D call uncertain. Deletions cut 4 bases from V and 3 bases from J, with 9 bases between. Germline V lookup: CDR1 SGHDT, CDR2 YYEEEE. This CDR3 has 13 residues. The CDR3, as DNA: TGTGCCAGCAGCCGCGCCATAACAGATACGCAGTATTTT. Translation gives CASSRAITDTQYF.

The V gene is TRBV30, the J gene TRBJ2-7, with D unclear. The CDR3 totals 12 residues. Per germline, CDR1 GTSNPN and CDR2 SVGIG (reference sequence). V was shortened by 1 base and J by 0 bases, with 4 bases between the two germline ends. DNA of the CDR3: TGTGCCTGGAGTGCGCGCTCCTACGAGCAGTACTTC. As protein: CAWSARSYEQYF.

CDR3 sequence: CASRDSSYEQYF. DNA for the CDR3: TGCGCCAGCAGGGACAGCTCCTACGAGCAGTACTTC. The chain is built from TRBV10-2 and TRBJ2-5, with D possibly being TRBD1 (6 bases). The J call is uncertain, as TRBJ2-7 better fits the DNA end. CDR3 length: 12 residues. CDR1 is WSHSY and CDR2 is SAAADI in the germline V gene.

The V gene is TRBV6-1, the J gene TRBJ1-1; D remains ambiguous. The CDR3 is 14 amino acids. The germline V and J ends were trimmed by 6 bases and 1 base, with 12 bases remaining between them. Germline V CDR1 and CDR2: MNHNS, SASEGT. The DNA for the CDR3 is TGTGCCAGCAGCTTGACACTCGGGAACACTGAAGCTTTCTTT. Translating gives CASSLTLGNTEAFF.

The chain links TRBV4-3 to TRBJ1-1, with no clear D. Per the germline V gene, CDR1 is LGHNA and CDR2 is YSLEER. CDR3 size: 15 residues. V was pared by 2 bases and J by 0 bases, with 10 bases between. CDR3 sequence reads: CASSQSGSMNTEAFF. In DNA, the CDR3 is TGCGCCAGCAGCCAATCAGGCAGCATGAACACTGAAGCTTTCTTT.

The chain joins TRBV5-5 to TRBJ1-2; TRBD1 aligns across 7 bases. The V gene's germline CDR1 is SGHKS and CDR2 YYEKEE (reference sequence). CDR3 size: 14 residues. With V trimmed by 1 base and J by 4 bases, 4 bases remained unmatched. This CDR3 reads CASSLQQGLYGYTF. In nucleotides, the CDR3 is TGTGCCAGCAGCTTGCAACAGGGGCTCTATGGCTACACCTTC.

Comment on this clone: Other DNA sequences from this sample encode an identical CDR3 as well. The V and J genes are TRBV15 and TRBJ1-3; D gene unclear. Germline-derived CDR1 and CDR2 are LNHNV and YYDKDF (reference sequence). With 3 bases removed from V and 0 bases from J, the gap between germline ends came to 9 bases. This CDR3 comprises 15 residues. This CDR3 reads CATSRTLGSGNTIYF. CDR3 nucleotide sequence: TGTGCCACCAGCAGGACTTTGGGCTCTGGAAACACCATATATTTT.

The rearrangement uses TRBV9 and TRBJ1-2; 9 bases match TRBD1. Unmatched junction bases numbered 4, after V lost 2 bases and J lost 8 bases. Per germline, CDR1 SGDLS and CDR2 YYNGEE. The length of the CDR3 is 13 residues. This chain's CDR3 is CASSVTGGEGYTF. CDR3 nucleotides: TGTGCCAGCAGCGTGACAGGGGGAGAAGGCTACACCTTC.